This TCR beta chain was identified in a study of CD4 T cells in relation to SARS-CoV-2 and coronaviruses. Study background: ViraFEST: approximately 10-day antigen culture of PBMCs, then TCR beta CDR3 sequencing. Study observations and caveats: No crossreactivity against non-spike viral proteins was tested here. Samples before the pandemic and after infection were not matched within any donor.

This table comes from immunoSEQ multiplex PCR, and its TCRdb copy is limited to in-frame clones, with some not included. The data contain about 25,000 clones, about 82% of them singletons. The CDR3 loop spans 15 amino acids. The V gene end was trimmed by 2 bases and the J gene end by 3 bases; junction bases not matched to a gene: 9. The germline V gene has CDR1 GTSNPN and CDR2 SVGIG (reference sequence). Before the COVID-19 pandemic, during about 2011-2019, CD4+ T cells were taken from unexposed donors. The cells were cultured for less than twelve days before CD4+ T cells were isolated. Remarks on this clone: Its antigen remains unknown.

Sequences were obtained from CD4+ T cells from PBMCs, cultured in vitro. The clonotype was recovered from a human donor in good health. The rearrangement joins TRBV30 to TRBJ2-7, with 8 bases fitting TRBD1. The CDR3 here is CAWSLPDRARYEQYF. For the CDR3, the DNA is TGTGCCTGGAGTCTTCCGGACAGGGCCCGCTACGAGCAGTACTTC.